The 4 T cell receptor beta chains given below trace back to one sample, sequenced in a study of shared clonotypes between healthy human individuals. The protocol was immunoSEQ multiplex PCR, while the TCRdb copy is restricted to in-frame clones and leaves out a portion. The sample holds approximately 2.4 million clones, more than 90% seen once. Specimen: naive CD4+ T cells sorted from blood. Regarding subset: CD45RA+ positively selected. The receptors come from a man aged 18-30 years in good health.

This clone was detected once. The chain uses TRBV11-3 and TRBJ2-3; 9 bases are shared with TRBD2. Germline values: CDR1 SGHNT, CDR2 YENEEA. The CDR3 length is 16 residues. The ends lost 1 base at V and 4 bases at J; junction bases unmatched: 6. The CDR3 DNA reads TGTGCCAGCAGCTTAGGAGTAGCGGGGGCCTCAGATACGCAGTATTTT. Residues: CASSLGVAGASDTQYF.

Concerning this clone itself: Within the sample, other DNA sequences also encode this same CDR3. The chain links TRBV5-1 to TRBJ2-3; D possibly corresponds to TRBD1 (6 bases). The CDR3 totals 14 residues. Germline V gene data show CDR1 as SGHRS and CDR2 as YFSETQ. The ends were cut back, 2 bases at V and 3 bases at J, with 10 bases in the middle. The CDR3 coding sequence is TGCGCCAGCAGCTTAAGGGGGAGAACAGATACGCAGTATTTT. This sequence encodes CASSLRGRTDTQYF.

CDR3 coding DNA: TGCGCCAGCAGCCAGAACCGACAGGAGGTTAGGGAGACCCAGTACTTC. Protein product: CASSQNRQEVRETQYF. The rearrangement uses TRBV4-1 and TRBJ2-5; TRBD1 is a possible D gene (6 bases). The CDR3 runs to 16 residues. Germline V gives CDR1 MGHRA, CDR2 YSYEKL. V was clipped by 3 bases and J by 5 bases, with 19 bases between them.

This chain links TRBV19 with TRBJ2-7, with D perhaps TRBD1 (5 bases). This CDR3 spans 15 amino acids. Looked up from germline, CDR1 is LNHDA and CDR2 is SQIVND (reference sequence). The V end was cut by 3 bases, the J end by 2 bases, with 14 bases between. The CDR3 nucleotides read TGTGCCAGTAGTATTAATACAGGTGTCGCCTACGAGCAGTACTTC. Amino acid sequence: CASSINTGVAYEQYF. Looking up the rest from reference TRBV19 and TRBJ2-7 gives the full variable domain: DGGITQSPKYLFRKEGQNVTLSCEQNLNHDAMYWYRQDPGQGLRLIYYSQIVNDFQKGDIAEGYSVSREKKESFPLTVTSAQKNPTAFYLCASSINTGVAYEQYFGPGTRLTVT.